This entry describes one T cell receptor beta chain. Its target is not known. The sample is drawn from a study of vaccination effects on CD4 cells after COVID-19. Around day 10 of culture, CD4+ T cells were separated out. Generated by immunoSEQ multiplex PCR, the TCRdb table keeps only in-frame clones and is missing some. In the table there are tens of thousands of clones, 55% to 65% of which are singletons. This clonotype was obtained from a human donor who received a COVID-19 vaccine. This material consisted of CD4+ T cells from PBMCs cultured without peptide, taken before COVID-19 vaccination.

The CDR3: CASSPGQGSYEQYF. In DNA, the CDR3 is TGCGCCAGCAGCCCGGGACAGGGGAGCTACGAGCAGTACTTC. The chain combines TRBV10-2 with TRBJ2-7, with 10 bases identical to TRBD1. This CDR3 comprises 14 residues. V lost 6 bases, J lost 3 bases, and 5 bases stayed unmatched. Germline CDR1 and CDR2: WSHSY and SAAADI.